The entry that follows covers one T cell receptor (beta chain) sequence. The junction differs from germline at one of its ends, possibly a read error. The sample belongs to a study of tumor and adjacent non-tumor tissue in lung cancer. Study as a whole: Each sample yielded millions of productive TCRbeta reads on average.

The library came from three nested PCR rounds adapted from ARM-PCR protocols. TCRdb fed the multiplex PCR reads into MiXCR, producing one record per CDR3 protein. The sample includes 55,000 to 70,000 distinct CDR3 sequences, approximately 63% of them seen just once. No cell sorting was done before RNA was extracted from the tissue. Chemotherapy-naive patients with new lung cancer underwent thoracic surgery in China, August–late 2014. The germline V gene encodes CDR1 SGHAT and CDR2 FQNNGV. The CDR3 has 15 residues. The sample was lung tumor tissue. The TCR originated in a man aged 50 to 59 with non-small cell lung cancer. The rearrangement links TRBV11-2 to TRBJ2-3; D is perhaps TRBD2 (5 bases). Here the CDR3 DNA reads TGTGCCAGCAACTTAATGTCATCTAGCACAGATAGGCAGTATTTT. This translates into CASNLMSSSTDRQYF.